These 6 T cell receptor beta chains were sequenced from one sample in a study of cytomegalovirus exposure and HLA in healthy donors (dated by TCRdb to the late 2010s). Library generation was performed with the immunoSEQ multiplex PCR assay. A mixture of 60 forward primers for TCR Vbeta segments and 13 reverse primers for TCR Jbeta segments was used in the multiplex PCR. TCRdb obtained this table from immuneACCESS and retained in-frame rearrangements with V and J assigned. These tables miss some clones; where compared with another copy, unresolved V genes account for less than half of the shortfall, and the remainder is unexplained. The sample data list about 120,000 clones, and over 65% of these were observed just once. The ten top clones hold about 3% of the sample. Sequenced input: PBMCs. The receptor set was obtained from a woman in her thirties or forties in good health and CMV-seropositive.

This chain uses TRBV2 with TRBJ2-3; TRBD2 aligns across 9 bases. Germline CDR1 and CDR2: SNHLY and FYNNEI. The V and J ends lost 2 bases and 2 bases, in that order; junction bases with no gene match: 5. The CDR3 consists of 16 residues. This CDR3 reads CASSEIAGVSTDTQYF. CDR3 sequence (DNA): TGTGCCAGCAGTGAAATAGCGGGAGTCTCCACAGATACGCAGTATTTT.

This rearrangement joins TRBV14 to TRBJ2-7, with 9 bases that match TRBD1. Germline V gives CDR1 SGHDN, CDR2 FVKESK. CDR3 length equals 16 residues. The trim removed 4 bases at V and 1 base at J, leaving 8 bases unmatched. The CDR3 sequence: CASSLYSGTGSYEQYF. The CDR3 region has the DNA TGTGCCAGCAGCCTTTACTCCGGGACAGGGTCCTACGAGCAGTACTTC.

Here the CDR3 reads CASSPQVGQVNVLTF. The CDR3 DNA sequence: TGTGCCAGCAGCCCCCAGGTTGGACAGGTCAACGTCCTGACTTTC. The gene calls are TRBV7-3 and TRBJ2-6; the match to TRBD1 covers 7 bases. Germline V gene lookup returns CDR1 SGHTA and CDR2 FQGTGA. V lost 5 bases and J lost 9; bases outside the gene matches: 10. The CDR3 covers 15 residues.

The chain couples TRBV4-3 to TRBJ1-1; D may be TRBD1 (5 bases). The V gene's germline CDR1 is LGHNA and CDR2 YSLEER. The CDR3 runs 15 residues. V gave up 1 base and J gave up 6 bases, with 15 bases separating them. CDR3 coding DNA: TGCGCCAGCAGCCAAGGCCGGACACCCGAGCCTGAAGCTTTCTTT. As protein: CASSQGRTPEPEAFF.

This sequence joins TRBV6-1 and TRBJ1-5, with 7 nucleotides matching TRBD1. V trimming: 4 bases; J trimming: 0 bases; junction bases outside the gene matches: 3. The length of the CDR3 is 15 residues. Germline V gene data show CDR1 as MNHNS and CDR2 as SASEGT. The CDR3 nucleotides are TGTGCCAGCAGTGCAGGGGGGCCTAGCAATCAGCCCCAGCATTTT. Translating gives CASSAGGPSNQPQHF.

This chain joins TRBV19 and TRBJ1-2; TRBD1 matches 8 bases. Trimming removed 7 bases from V and 5 bases from J; junction bases left unmatched: 6. CDR1 LNHDA and CDR2 SQIVND come from the germline V gene (reference sequence). This CDR3 is built from 13 residues. CDR3 sequence reads: CASMDRAGYGYTF. The CDR3 nucleotides are TGTGCCAGTATGGACAGGGCGGGGTATGGCTACACCTTC.